The clone carrying this T cell receptor beta chain was counted a few times. This record comes from a study of control samples from healthy donors and cancer patients. J was trimmed by 2 bases and V by 4 bases; bases with no gene match: 5. Looked up from germline, CDR1 is SGHRS and CDR2 is YFSETQ. CDR3 length: 15 amino acids. This table comes from immunoSEQ multiplex PCR, and its TCRdb copy is limited to in-frame clones, with some not included. The sample has around 90,000 clones; 70% to 90% are singletons. Sequenced input: blood. This sequence originates from a man aged 30 to 39 in good health. The chain combines TRBV5-1 with TRBJ2-3; TRBD2 agrees at 9 bases. Here the CDR3 DNA reads TGCGCCAGCAGCGGGACTAGCCCCCACACAGATACGCAGTATTTT. This sequence encodes CASSGTSPHTDTQYF.